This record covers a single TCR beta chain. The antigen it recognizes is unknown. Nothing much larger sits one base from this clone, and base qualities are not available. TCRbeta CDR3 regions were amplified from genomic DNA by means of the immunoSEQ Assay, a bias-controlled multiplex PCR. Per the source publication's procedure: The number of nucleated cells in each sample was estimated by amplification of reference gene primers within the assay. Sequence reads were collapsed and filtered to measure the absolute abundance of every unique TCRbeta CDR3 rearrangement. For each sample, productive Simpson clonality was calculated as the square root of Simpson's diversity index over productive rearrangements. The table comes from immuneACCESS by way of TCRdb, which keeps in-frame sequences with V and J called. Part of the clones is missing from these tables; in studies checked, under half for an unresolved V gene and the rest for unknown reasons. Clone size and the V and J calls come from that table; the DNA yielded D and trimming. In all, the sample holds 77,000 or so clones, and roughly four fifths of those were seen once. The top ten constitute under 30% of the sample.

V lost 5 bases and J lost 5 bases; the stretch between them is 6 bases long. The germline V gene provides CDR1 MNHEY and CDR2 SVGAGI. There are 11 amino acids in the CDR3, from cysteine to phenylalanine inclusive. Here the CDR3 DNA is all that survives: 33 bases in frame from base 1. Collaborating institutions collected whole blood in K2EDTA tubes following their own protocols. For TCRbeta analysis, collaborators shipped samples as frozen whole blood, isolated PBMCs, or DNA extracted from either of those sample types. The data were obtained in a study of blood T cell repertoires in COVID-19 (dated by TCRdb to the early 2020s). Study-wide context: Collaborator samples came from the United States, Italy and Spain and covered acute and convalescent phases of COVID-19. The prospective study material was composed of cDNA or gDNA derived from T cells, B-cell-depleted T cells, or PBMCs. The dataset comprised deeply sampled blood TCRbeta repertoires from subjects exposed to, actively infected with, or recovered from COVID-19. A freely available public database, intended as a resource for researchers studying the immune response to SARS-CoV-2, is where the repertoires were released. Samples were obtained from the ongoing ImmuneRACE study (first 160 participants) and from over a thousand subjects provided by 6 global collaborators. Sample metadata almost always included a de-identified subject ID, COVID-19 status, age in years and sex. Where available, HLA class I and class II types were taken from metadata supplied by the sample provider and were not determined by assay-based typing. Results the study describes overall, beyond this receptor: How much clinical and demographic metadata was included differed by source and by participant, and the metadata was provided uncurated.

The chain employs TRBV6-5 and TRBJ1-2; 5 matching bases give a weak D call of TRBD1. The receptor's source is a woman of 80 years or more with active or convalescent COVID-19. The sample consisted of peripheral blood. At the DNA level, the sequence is TGTGCCAGCAGTCCAGGGTATGGCTACACCTTC. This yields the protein CASSPGYGYTF.